Listed below are T cell receptor beta chains from one sample, sequenced in a study of blood T cell repertoires in COVID-19. Libraries were prepared by immunoSEQ multiplex PCR; TCRdb keeps only in-frame clonotypes and omits some of them. The sample shows fewer than 300,000 clones, more than 70% of them seen only once. The sequenced material came from peripheral blood. These receptors were taken from a woman aged 40 to 50 who had recovered from COVID-19. The CDR3 runs from the conserved cysteine through the conserved F or W. Fields, in order: V gene, J gene, clone size, D gene, CDR3 protein, CDR3 DNA. D genes are given only for firm matches. A row's size may be missing; if present it is once, few, many or a size class.

TRBV5-1	TRBJ1-1	-	TRBD1	CASSFRDSPTRGTEAFF	TGCGCCAGCAGCTTCCGGGACAGTCCGACGAGGGGGACTGAAGCTTTCTTT
TRBV29-1	TRBJ1-3	once	-	CSVTLSGNTIYF	TGCAGCGTGACACTCTCTGGAAACACCATATATTTT
TRBV27	TRBJ1-4	-	-	CASMSLGEKLFF	TGTGCCAGCATGAGTCTAGGTGAAAAACTGTTTTTT
TRBV27	TRBJ1-2	-	-	CASSPPAGAGYTF	TGTGCCAGCAGTCCCCCGGCAGGGGCGGGCTACACCTTC
TRBV7-6	TRBJ2-7	-	TRBD1	CASSPRTGTDYEQYF	TGTGCCAGCAGCCCTCGGACAGGGACGGACTACGAGCAGTACTTC
TRBV15	TRBJ1-1	-	-	CATGPVRGGAEAFF	TGTGCCACCGGGCCCGTCCGGGGTGGGGCTGAAGCTTTCTTT
TRBV30	TRBJ2-2	-	-	CAWSPDTGELFF	TGTGCCTGGAGTCCGGACACCGGGGAGCTGTTTTTT
TRBV30	TRBJ1-5	-	-	CAWSVLLSGNQPQHF	TGTGCCTGGAGTGTACTCCTCAGCGGCAATCAGCCCCAGCATTTT
TRBV5-1	TRBJ1-5	-	TRBD1	CASSPGQYSNQPQHF	TGCGCCAGCAGCCCGGGACAGTATAGCAATCAGCCCCAGCATTTT
TRBV7-2	TRBJ1-5	-	TRBD1	CASSPRDRDLRAQHF	TGTGCCAGCAGCCCCCGGGACAGAGACCTTCGGGCCCAGCATTTT
TRBV3-1/TRBV3-2	TRBJ1-4	-	-	CASSHRGTQGGLFF	TGTGCCAGCAGCCACCGGGGGACCCAGGGAGGGCTGTTTTTT
TRBV19	TRBJ2-1	-	TRBD2	CASSTGLAGGPSYNEQFF	TGTGCCAGTAGTACGGGACTAGCGGGAGGCCCCTCCTACAATGAGCAGTTCTTC
TRBV6-5	TRBJ2-7	-	-	CASTSQVSYEQYF	TGTGCCAGCACCTCCCAGGTATCCTACGAGCAGTACTTC
TRBV23-1	TRBJ2-5	-	-	CASSQSTGIPRETQYF	TGCGCCAGCAGTCAATCAACAGGGATCCCAAGAGAGACCCAGTACTTC
TRBV6-2/TRBV6-3	TRBJ1-2	-	-	CASSYSFLSPIYGYTF	TGTGCCAGCAGTTACTCGTTCCTATCCCCCATCTATGGCTACACCTTC
TRBV12-3/TRBV12-4	TRBJ1-2	-	-	CASSLTRGEGYTF	TGTGCCAGCAGTTTAACCCGGGGGGAGGGCTACACCTTC
TRBV6-5	TRBJ2-3	-	-	CASSFVGTDTQYF	TGTGCCAGCAGTTTCGTCGGCACAGATACGCAGTATTTT
TRBV30	TRBJ1-1	-	-	CAWSPKNTEAFF	TGTGCCTGGAGTCCCAAGAACACTGAAGCTTTCTTT
TRBV6-1	TRBJ1-2	-	-	CASSDAPQSRNYGYTF	TGTGCCAGCAGTGACGCCCCACAGAGCCGAAACTATGGCTACACCTTC
TRBV7-9	TRBJ1-1	-	-	CASSPPGQGSEAFF	TGTGCCAGCAGCCCCCCGGGGCAGGGGAGTGAAGCTTTCTTT
TRBV7-2	TRBJ2-3	few	-	CASSLARSDTQYF	TGTGCCAGCAGCTTAGCGCGGTCCGATACGCAGTATTTT
TRBV2	TRBJ1-6	-	-	CASSDRGRGSPLHF	TGTGCCAGCAGTGATCGGGGGAGGGGGTCACCCCTCCACTTT
TRBV30	TRBJ2-1	-	-	CAWSVTRGNEQFF	TGTGCCTGGAGTGTAACTCGGGGCAATGAGCAGTTCTTC
TRBV10-2	TRBJ2-1	-	-	CASSELAGRHNEQFF	TGCGCCAGCAGTGAGCTCGCCGGGAGACACAATGAGCAGTTCTTC
TRBV10-3	TRBJ1-1	-	-	CAIRGGGYSEAFF	TGTGCCATCAGGGGAGGAGGCTACTCTGAAGCTTTCTTT
TRBV7-2	TRBJ2-3	-	TRBD2	CASGTSGSFGTDTQYF	TGTGCCAGCGGGACTAGCGGGAGTTTTGGCACAGATACGCAGTATTTT
TRBV6-1	TRBJ2-1	-	-	CASSEGLVGEQFF	TGTGCCAGCAGTGAAGGTCTAGTCGGTGAGCAGTTCTTC
TRBV7-2	TRBJ1-2	many	TRBD1	CASSPEGQAIYGYTF	TGTGCCAGCAGCCCCGAGGGACAGGCCATCTATGGCTACACCTTC
TRBV6-5	TRBJ1-5	-	TRBD1	CASSPRDRVDQPQHF	TGTGCCAGCAGCCCCCGGGACAGGGTGGATCAGCCCCAGCATTTT
TRBV11-2	TRBJ2-7	-	-	CASSLVRGEQYF	TGTGCCAGCAGCTTAGTCAGGGGCGAGCAGTACTTC
TRBV4-3	TRBJ1-6	few	-	CASSQDGGGGSPLHF	TGCGCCAGCAGCCAAGATGGGGGGGGAGGTTCACCCCTCCACTTT
TRBV6-2/TRBV6-3	TRBJ2-3	-	TRBD2	CASSYPHGGTDTQYF	TGTGCCAGCAGTTACCCCCACGGGGGGACAGATACGCAGTATTTT